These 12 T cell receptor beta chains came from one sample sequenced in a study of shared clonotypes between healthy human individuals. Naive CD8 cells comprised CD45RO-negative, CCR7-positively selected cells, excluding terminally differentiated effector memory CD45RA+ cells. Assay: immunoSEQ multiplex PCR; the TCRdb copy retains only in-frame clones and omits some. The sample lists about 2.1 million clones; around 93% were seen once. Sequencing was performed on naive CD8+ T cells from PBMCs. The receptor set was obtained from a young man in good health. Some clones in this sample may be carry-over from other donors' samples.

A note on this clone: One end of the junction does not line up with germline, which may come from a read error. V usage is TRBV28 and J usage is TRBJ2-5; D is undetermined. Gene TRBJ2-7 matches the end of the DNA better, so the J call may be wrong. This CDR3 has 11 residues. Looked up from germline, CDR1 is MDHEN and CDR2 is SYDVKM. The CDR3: CATSGFYEQYF. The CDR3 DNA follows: TGTGCCACCAGTGGGTTCTACGAGCAGTACTTC.

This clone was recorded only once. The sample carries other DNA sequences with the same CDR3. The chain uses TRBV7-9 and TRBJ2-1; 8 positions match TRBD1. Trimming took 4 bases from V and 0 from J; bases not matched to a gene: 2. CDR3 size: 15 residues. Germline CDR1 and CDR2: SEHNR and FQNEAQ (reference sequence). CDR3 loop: CASSSTGGSYNEQFF. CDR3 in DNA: TGTGCCAGCAGCTCAACAGGGGGCTCCTACAATGAGCAGTTCTTC.

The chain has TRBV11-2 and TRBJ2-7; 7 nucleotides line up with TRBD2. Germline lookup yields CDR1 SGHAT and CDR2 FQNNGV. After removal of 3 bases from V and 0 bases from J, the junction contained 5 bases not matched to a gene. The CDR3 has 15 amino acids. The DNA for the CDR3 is TGTGCCAGCAGCTTCAGCGGGACCTACTCCTACGAGCAGTACTTC. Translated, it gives CASSFSGTYSYEQYF.

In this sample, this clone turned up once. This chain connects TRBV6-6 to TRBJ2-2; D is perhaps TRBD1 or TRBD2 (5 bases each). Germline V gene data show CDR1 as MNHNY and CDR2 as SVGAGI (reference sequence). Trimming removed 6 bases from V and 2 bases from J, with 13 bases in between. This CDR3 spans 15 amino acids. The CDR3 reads CASSQKGPNTGELFF. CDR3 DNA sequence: TGTGCCAGCAGCCAAAAGGGACCTAACACCGGGGAGCTGTTTTTT.

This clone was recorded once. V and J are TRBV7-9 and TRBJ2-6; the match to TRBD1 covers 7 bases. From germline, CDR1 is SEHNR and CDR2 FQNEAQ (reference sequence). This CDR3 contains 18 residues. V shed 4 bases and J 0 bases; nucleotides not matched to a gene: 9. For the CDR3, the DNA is TGTGCCAGCAGCTGGCCCGGGACAGCTGTCTCTGGGGCCAACGTCCTGACTTTC. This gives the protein CASSWPGTAVSGANVLTF.

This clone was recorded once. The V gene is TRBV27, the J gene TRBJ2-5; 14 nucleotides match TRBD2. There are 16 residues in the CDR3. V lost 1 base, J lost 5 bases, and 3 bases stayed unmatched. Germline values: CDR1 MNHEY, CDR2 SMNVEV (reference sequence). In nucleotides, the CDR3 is TGTGCCAGCAGTTTATTAGGGACTAGCGGGAGTGAGACCCAGTACTTC. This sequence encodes CASSLLGTSGSETQYF.

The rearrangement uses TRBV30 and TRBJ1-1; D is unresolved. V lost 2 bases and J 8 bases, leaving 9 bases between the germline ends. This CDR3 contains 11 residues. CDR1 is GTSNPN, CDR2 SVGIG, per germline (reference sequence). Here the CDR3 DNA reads TGTGCCTGGAGTTTCGGCGACGAAGCTTTCTTT. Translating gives CAWSFGDEAFF.

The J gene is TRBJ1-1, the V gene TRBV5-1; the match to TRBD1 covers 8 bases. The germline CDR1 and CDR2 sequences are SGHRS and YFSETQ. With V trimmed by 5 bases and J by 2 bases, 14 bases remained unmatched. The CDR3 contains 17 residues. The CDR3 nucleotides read TGCGCCAGCAGTACTCCAGGGGGCTCTCCTCTTAACACTGAAGCTTTCTTT. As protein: CASSTPGGSPLNTEAFF.

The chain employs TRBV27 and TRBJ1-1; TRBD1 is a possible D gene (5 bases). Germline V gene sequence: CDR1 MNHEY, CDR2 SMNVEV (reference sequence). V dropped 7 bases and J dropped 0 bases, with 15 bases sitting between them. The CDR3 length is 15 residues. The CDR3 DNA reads TGTGCCAGCATCGGCGTTAGAGGGGTGAACACTGAAGCTTTCTTT. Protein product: CASIGVRGVNTEAFF.

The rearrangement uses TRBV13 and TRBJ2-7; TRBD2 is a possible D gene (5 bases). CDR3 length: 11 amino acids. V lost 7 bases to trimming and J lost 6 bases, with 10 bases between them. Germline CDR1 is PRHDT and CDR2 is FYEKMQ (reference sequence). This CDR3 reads CASMSSGEQYF. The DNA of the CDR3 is TGTGCCAGCATGAGCAGCGGCGAGCAGTACTTC.

The CDR3 DNA is TGTGCCAGCAGTCCTTCCCGGGGCTGGCGCGGCGAGCAGTACTTC. Translation gives CASSPSRGWRGEQYF. This sequence joins TRBV11-2 and TRBJ2-7; D could derive from TRBD1 or TRBD2 (5 bases each). CDR3 length: 15 amino acids. Trimming removed 6 bases at V and 6 bases at J, with 21 bases between. Germline CDR1 reads SGHAT; CDR2 reads FQNNGV.

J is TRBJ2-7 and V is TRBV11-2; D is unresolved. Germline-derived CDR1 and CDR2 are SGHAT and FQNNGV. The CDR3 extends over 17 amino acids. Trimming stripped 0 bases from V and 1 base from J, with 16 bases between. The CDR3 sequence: CASSLDPAPPTSYEQYF. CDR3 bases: TGTGCCAGCAGCTTAGATCCCGCCCCCCCGACTTCCTACGAGCAGTACTTC.